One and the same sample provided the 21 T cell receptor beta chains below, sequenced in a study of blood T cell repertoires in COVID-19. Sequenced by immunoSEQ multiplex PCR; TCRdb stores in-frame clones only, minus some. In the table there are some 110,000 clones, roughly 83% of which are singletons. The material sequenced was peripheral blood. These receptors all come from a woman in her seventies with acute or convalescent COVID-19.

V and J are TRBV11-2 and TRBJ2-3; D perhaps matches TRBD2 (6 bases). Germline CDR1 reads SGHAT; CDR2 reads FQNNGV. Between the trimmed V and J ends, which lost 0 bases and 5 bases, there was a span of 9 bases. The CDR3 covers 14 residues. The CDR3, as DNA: TGTGCCAGCAGCTTAGATGGGGGGAGAGATACGCAGTATTTT. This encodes CASSLDGGRDTQYF. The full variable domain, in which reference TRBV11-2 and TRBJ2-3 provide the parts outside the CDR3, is EAGVAQSPRYKIIEKRQSVAFWCNPISGHATLYWYQQILGQGPKLLIQFQNNGVVDDSQLPKDRFSAERLKGVDSTLKIQPAKLEDSAVYLCASSLDGGRDTQYFGPGTRLTVL.

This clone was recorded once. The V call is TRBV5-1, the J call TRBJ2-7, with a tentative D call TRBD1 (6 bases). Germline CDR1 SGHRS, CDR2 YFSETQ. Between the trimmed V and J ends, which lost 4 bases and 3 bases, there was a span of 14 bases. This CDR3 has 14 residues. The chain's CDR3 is CASSRAQGDYEQYF. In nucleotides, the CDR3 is TGCGCCAGCAGCCGAGCACAGGGTGACTACGAGCAGTACTTC.

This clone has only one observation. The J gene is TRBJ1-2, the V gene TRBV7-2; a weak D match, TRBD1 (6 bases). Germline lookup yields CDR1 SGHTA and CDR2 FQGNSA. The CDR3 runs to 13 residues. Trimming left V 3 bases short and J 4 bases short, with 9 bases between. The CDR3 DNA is TGTGCCAGCAGCTTGAGACAGGCCTATGGCTACACCTTC. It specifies CASSLRQAYGYTF.

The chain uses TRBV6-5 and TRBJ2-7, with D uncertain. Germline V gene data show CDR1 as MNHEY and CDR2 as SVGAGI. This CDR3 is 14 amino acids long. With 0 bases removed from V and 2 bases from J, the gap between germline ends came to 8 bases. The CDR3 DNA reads TGTGCCAGCAGTTACTCGGTTGAGACCTACGAGCAGTACTTC. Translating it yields CASSYSVETYEQYF.

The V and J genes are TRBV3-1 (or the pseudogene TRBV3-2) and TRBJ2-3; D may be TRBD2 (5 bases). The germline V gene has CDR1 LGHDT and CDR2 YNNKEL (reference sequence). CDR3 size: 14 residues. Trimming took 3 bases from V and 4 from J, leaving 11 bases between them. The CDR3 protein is CASSHEGAPDTQYF. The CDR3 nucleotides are TGTGCCAGCAGCCATGAGGGAGCCCCAGATACGCAGTATTTT.

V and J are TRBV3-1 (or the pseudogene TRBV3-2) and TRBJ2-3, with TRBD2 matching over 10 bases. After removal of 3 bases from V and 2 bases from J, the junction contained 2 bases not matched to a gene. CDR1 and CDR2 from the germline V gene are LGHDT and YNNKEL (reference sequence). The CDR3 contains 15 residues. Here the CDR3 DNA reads TGTGCCAGCAGCCATACTAGCGGGGCCACAGATACGCAGTATTTT. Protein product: CASSHTSGATDTQYF.

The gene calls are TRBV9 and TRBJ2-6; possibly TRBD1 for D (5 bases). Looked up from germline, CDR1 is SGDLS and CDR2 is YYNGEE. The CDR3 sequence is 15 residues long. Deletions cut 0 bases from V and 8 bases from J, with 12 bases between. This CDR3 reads CASSVGQGISNVLTF. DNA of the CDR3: TGTGCCAGCAGCGTAGGGCAGGGAATTTCCAACGTCCTGACTTTC.

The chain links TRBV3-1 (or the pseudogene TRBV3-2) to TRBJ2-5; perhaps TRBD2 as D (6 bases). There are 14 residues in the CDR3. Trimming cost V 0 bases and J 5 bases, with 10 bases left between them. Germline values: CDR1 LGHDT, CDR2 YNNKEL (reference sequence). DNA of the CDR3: TGTGCCAGCAGCCAAGATCTAGCGCGGGAGACCCAGTACTTC. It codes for CASSQDLARETQYF.

Here the CDR3 reads CASSQTGDNQPQHF. CDR3 in DNA: TGTGCCAGCAGCCAAACAGGGGACAATCAGCCCCAGCATTTT. V usage is TRBV3-1 (or the pseudogene TRBV3-2) and J usage is TRBJ1-5, with 7 bases aligning to TRBD1. Germline lookup yields CDR1 LGHDT and CDR2 YNNKEL (reference sequence). CDR3 size: 14 residues. Trimming at V came to 2 bases and at J to 3 bases, leaving 1 base not matched to a gene.

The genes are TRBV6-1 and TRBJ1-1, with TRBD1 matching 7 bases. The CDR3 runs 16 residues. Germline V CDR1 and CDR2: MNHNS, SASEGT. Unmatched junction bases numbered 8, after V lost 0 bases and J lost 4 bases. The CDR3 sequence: CASSEATGVGGTEAFF. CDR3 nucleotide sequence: TGTGCCAGCAGTGAAGCTACAGGGGTGGGCGGCACTGAAGCTTTCTTT.

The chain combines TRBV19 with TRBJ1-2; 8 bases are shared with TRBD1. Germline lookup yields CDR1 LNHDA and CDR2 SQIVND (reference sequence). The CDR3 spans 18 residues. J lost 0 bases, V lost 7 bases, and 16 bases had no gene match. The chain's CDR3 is CASTFLRQGASTNYGYTF. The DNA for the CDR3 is TGTGCCAGTACCTTCCTGAGGCAGGGGGCGTCGACTAACTATGGCTACACCTTC. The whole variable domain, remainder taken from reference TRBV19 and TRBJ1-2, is DGGITQSPKYLFRKEGQNVTLSCEQNLNHDAMYWYRQDPGQGLRLIYYSQIVNDFQKGDIAEGYSVSREKKESFPLTVTSAQKNPTAFYLCASTFLRQGASTNYGYTFGSGTRLTVV.

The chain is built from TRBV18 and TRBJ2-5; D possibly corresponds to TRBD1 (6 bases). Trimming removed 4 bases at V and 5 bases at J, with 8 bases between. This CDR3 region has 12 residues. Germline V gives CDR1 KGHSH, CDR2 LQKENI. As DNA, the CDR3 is TGTGCCAGCTCACGAACAGGGGAGACCCAGTACTTC. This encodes CASSRTGETQYF.

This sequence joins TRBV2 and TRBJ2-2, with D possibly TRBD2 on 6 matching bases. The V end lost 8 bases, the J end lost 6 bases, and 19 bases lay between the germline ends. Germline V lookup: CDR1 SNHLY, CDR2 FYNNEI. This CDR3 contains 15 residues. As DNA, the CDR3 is TGTGCCAGCGGGGAGGAAGGGGAGTGGTCCGGGGAGCTGTTTTTT. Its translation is CASGEEGEWSGELFF.

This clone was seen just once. CDR3 protein: CASSLSRGEKLFF. CDR3 sequence (DNA): TGTGCCAGCTCACTATCCAGGGGGGAAAAACTGTTTTTT. The chain uses TRBV18 and TRBJ1-4; 7 bases fit TRBD1. CDR3 length: 13 amino acids. Trimming removed 4 bases from V and 8 bases from J; junction bases left unmatched: 4. Germline values: CDR1 KGHSH, CDR2 LQKENI.

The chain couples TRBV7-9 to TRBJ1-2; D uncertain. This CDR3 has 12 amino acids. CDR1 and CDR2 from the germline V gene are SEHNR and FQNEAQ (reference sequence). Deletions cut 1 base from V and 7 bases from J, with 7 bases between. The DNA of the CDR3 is TGTGCCAGCAGCTTAGAAGGAGGTGGCTACACCTTC. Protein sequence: CASSLEGGGYTF.

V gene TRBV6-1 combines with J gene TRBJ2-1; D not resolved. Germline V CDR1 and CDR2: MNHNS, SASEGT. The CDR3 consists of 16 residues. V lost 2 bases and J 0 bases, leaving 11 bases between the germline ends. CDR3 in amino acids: CASSETYLSSYNEQFF. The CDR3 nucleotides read TGTGCCAGCAGTGAAACCTACTTGAGCTCCTACAATGAGCAGTTCTTC.

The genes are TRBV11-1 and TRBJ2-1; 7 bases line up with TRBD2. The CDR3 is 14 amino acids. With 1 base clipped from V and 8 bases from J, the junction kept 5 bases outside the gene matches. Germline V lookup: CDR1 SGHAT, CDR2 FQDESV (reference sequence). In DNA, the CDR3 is TGTGCCAGCAGCTTAGAGCGGGGCCGGGATGAGCAGTTCTTC. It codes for CASSLERGRDEQFF.

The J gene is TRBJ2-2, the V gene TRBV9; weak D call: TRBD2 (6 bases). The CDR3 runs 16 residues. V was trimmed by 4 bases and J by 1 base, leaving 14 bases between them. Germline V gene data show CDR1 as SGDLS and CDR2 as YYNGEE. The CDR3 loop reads CASSPRGIENTGELFF. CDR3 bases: TGTGCCAGCAGCCCCCGCGGGATCGAGAACACCGGGGAGCTGTTTTTT.

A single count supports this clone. CDR3 in DNA: TGCAGTGCTAGTACTAGCGGGGCCCCCACAGATACGCAGTATTTT. This gives the protein CSASTSGAPTDTQYF. This rearrangement joins TRBV20-1 to TRBJ2-3; 10 nucleotides agree with TRBD2. CDR1 and CDR2 from the germline V gene are DFQATT and SNEGSKA (reference sequence). CDR3 length equals 15 residues. The V segment lost 3 bases and the J segment 2 bases; nucleotides outside the gene matches: 5.

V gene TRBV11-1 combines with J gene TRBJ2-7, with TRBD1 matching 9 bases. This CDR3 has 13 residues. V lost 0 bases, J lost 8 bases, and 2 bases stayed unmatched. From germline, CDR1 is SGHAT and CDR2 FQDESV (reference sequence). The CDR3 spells CASSLAGTGQQYF. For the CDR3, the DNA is TGTGCCAGCAGCTTAGCGGGGACAGGGCAGCAGTACTTC. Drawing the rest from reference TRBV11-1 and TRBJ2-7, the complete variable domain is EAEVAQSPRYKITEKSQAVAFWCDPISGHATLYWYRQILGQGPELLVQFQDESVVDDSQLPKDRFSAERLKGVDSTLKIQPAELGDSAMYLCASSLAGTGQQYFGPGTRLTVT.

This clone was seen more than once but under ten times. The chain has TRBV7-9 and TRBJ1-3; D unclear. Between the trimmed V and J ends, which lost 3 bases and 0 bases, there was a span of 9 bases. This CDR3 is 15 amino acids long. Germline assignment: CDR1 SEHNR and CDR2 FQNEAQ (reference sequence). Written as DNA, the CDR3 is TGTGCCAGCAGCTTCAGCGGGGTCTCTGGAAACACCATATATTTT. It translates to CASSFSGVSGNTIYF.